This record looks at one T cell receptor beta chain sequence and its context. The antigen remains unidentified. Clones were read by immunoSEQ multiplex PCR, and TCRdb kept only the in-frame ones, dropping some. The sample has 100,000 or so clones, 90% seen once. This specimen comes from a study of T cell responses to AZD1222 COVID-19 vaccine. Study results and limitations: Among vaccine-associated CD4 TCRs, coverage spanned spike, with dominance at 160-218 and 743-854. Of the AZD1222 recipients, only six were seropositive at baseline. Females outnumbered males among donors, who were mostly white British; clonal diversity was possibly underestimated.

Looked up from germline, CDR1 is LGHDT and CDR2 is YNNKEL (reference sequence). This CDR3 comprises 19 residues. V was clipped by 0 bases and J by 0 bases; unmatched bases: 10. This chain uses TRBV3-1 (or the pseudogene TRBV3-2) with TRBJ2-3, with 9 bases lining up with TRBD2. The source material was peripheral blood, sampled on day 0 of AZD1222 vaccination. This sequence was found in an adult in good health. CDR3 loop: CASSQDQHSGGASTDTQYF. The CDR3 DNA is TGTGCCAGCAGCCAAGATCAGCATAGCGGGGGTGCTAGCACAGATACGCAGTATTTT.